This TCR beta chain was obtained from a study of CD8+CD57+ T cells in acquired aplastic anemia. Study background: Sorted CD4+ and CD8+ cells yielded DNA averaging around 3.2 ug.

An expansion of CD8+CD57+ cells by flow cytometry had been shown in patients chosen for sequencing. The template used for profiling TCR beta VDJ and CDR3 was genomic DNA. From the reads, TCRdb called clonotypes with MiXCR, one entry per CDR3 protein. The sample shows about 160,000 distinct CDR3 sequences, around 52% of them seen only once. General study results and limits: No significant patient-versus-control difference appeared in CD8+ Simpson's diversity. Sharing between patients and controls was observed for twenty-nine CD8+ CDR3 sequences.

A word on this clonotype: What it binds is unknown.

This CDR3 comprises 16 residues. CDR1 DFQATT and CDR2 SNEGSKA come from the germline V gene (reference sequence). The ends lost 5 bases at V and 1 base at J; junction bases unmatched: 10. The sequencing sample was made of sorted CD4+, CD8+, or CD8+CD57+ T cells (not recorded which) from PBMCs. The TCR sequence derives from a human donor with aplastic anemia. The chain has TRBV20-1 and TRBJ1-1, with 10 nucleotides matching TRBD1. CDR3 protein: CSAFSGDRGRNTEAFF. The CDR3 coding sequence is TGCAGTGCTTTTTCAGGGGACAGGGGACGGAACACTGAAGCTTTCTTT.